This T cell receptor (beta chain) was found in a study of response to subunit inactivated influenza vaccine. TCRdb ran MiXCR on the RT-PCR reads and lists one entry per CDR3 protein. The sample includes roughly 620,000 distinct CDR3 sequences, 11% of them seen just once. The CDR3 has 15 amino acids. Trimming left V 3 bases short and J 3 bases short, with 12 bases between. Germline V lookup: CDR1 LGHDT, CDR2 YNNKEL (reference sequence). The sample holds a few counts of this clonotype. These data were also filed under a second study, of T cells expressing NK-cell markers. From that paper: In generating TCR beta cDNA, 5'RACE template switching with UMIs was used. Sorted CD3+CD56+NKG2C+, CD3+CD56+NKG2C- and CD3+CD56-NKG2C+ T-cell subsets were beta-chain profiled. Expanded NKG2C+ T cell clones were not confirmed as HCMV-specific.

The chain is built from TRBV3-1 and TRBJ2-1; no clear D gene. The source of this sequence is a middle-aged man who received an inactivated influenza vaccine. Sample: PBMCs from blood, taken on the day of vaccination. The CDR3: CASSQLPVSYNEQFF. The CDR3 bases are TGTGCCAGCAGCCAGCTACCCGTAAGCTACAATGAGCAGTTCTTC.